This T cell receptor (beta chain) was recorded in a study of blood T cell repertoires in COVID-19. Participants came from some 23 US areas, aged about 18 to 90 years. TCRdb's table, derived via immunoSEQ multiplex PCR, lists solely in-frame clones and lacks some. The data hold over 350,000 clones, with about 83% observed a single time. Deletions cut 7 bases from V and 2 bases from J, with 15 bases between. CDR3 length: 14 residues. Looked up from germline, CDR1 is MNHEY and CDR2 is SVGAGI. Sequencing was done on a sample of PBMCs or T cells enriched from blood (not recorded which). The TCR comes from a woman between 45 and 65 years old who had recovered from COVID-19. The V call is TRBV6-5, the J call TRBJ2-7; TRBD1 is a possible D gene (6 bases). CDR3 nucleotide sequence: TGTGCCAGCAAAACAGGGTTGGCCACCTACGAGCAGTACTTC. It is translated as CASKTGLATYEQYF.